This entry is about one T cell receptor beta chain. Only in-frame clones appear in the TCRdb table, and some are missing; sequencing was by immunoSEQ multiplex PCR. The table lists 1.4 million or so clones, less than 99% of them singletons. The data derive from a study of shared clonotypes between healthy human individuals. The TCR originated in a man younger than 45 in good health. Material for sequencing was naive CD4+ T cells sorted from blood. Subset of the sample: CD45RA+ positively selected.

CDR3 sequence (DNA): TGTGCCAGCAGTTTGGGACAGGGGAACACCGGGGAGCTGTTTTTT. Protein product: CASSLGQGNTGELFF. The chain recombines TRBV28 with TRBJ2-2; TRBD1 matches 9 bases. CDR3 length: 15 amino acids. The V and J ends lost 3 bases and 1 base, in that order; junction bases with no gene match: 0. CDR1 MDHEN and CDR2 SYDVKM come from the germline V gene.